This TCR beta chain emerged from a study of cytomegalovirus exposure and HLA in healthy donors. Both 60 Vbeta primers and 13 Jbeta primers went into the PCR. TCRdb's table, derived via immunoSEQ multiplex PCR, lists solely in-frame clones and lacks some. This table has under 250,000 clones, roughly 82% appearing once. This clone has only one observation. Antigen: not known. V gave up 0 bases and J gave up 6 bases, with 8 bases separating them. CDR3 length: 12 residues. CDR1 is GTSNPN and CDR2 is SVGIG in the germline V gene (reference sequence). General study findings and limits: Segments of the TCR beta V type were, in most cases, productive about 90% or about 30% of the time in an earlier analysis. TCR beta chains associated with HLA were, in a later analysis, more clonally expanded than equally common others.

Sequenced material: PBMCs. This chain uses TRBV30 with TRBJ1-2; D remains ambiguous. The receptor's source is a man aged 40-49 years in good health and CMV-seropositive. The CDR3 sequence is CAWSVTVNGYTF. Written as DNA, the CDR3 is TGTGCCTGGAGTGTAACTGTGAATGGCTACACCTTC.